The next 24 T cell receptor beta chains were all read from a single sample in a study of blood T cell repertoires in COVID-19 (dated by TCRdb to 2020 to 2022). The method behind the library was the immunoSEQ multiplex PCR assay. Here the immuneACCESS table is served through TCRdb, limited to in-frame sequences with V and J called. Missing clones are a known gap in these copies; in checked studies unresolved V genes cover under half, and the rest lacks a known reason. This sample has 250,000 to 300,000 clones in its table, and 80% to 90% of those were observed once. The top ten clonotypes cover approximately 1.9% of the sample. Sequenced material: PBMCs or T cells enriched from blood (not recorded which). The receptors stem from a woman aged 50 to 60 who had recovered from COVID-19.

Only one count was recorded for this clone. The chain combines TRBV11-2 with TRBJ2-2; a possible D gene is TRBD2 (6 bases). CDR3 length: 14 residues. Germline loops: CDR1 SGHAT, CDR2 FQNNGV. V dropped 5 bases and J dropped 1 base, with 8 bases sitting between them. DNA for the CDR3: TGTGCCAGCAGCCTCGGGGGGAACACCGGGGAGCTGTTTTTT. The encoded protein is CASSLGGNTGELFF.

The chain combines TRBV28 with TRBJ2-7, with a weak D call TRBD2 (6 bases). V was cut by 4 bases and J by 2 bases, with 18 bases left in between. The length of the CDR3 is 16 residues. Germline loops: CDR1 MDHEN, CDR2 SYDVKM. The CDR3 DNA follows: TGTGCCAGCAGTTCAAAATCCAGCGGGTTTCCCTACGAGCAGTACTTC. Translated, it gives CASSSKSSGFPYEQYF.

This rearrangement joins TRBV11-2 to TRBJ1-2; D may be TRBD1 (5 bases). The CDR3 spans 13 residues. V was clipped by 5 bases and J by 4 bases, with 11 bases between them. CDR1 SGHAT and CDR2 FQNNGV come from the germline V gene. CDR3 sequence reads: CASSATAIYGYTF. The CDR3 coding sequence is TGTGCCAGCAGCGCGACAGCTATCTATGGCTACACCTTC.

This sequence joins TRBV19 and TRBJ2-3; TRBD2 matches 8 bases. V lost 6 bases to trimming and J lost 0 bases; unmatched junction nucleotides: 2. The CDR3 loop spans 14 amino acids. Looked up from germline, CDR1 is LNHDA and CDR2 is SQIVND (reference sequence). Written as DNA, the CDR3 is TGTGCCAGTAGAGTAGCGGGAAGCACAGATACGCAGTATTTT. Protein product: CASRVAGSTDTQYF.

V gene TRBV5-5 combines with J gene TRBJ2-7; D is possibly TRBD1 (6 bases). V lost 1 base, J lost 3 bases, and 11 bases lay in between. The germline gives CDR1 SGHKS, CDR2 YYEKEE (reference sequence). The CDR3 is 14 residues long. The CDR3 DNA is TGTGCCAGCAGCTTGCCGCCAGGGGACTACGAGCAGTACTTC. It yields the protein CASSLPPGDYEQYF. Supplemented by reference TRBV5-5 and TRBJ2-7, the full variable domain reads DAGVTQSPTHLIKTRGQQVTLRCSPISGHKSVSWYQQVLGQGPQFIFQYYEKEERGRGNFPDRFSARQFPNYSSELNVNALLLGDSALYLCASSLPPGDYEQYFGPGTRLTVT.

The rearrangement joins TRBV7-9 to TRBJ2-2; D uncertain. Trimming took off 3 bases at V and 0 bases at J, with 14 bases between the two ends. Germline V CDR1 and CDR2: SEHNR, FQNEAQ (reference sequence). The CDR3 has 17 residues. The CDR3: CASSFFGWASNTGELFF. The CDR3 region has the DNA TGTGCCAGCAGCTTTTTCGGCTGGGCCTCGAACACCGGGGAGCTGTTTTTT.

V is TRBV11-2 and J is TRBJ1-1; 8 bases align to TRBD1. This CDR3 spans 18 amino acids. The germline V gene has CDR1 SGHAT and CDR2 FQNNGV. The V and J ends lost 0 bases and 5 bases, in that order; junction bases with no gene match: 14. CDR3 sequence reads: CASSLDLGSAGGRTEAFF. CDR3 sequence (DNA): TGTGCCAGCAGCTTAGATTTGGGTAGTGCAGGGGGCAGGACTGAAGCTTTCTTT.

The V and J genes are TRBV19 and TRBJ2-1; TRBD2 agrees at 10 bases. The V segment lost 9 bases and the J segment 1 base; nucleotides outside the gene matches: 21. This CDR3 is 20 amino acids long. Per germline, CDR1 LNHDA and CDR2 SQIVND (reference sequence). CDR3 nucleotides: TGTGCCAGCGCCCAGCGCCCTAGCGGGAGCAATTTCAGGTCCTACAATGAGCAGTTCTTC. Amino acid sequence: CASAQRPSGSNFRSYNEQFF. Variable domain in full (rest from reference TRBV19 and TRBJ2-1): DGGITQSPKYLFRKEGQNVTLSCEQNLNHDAMYWYRQDPGQGLRLIYYSQIVNDFQKGDIAEGYSVSREKKESFPLTVTSAQKNPTAFYLCASAQRPSGSNFRSYNEQFFGPGTRLTVL.

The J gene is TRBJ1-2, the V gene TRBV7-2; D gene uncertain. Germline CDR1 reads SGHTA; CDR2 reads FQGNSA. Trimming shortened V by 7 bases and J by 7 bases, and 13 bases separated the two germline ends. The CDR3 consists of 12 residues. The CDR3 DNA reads TGTGCCAGCACTCCGGGTAATCTTGGCTACACCTTC. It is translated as CASTPGNLGYTF.

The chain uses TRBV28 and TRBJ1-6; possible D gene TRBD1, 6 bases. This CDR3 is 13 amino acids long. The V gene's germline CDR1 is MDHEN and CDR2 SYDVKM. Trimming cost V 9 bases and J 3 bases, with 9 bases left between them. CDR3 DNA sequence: TGTGCCAGTAGGACAGTCTATAATTCACCCCTCCACTTT. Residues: CASRTVYNSPLHF.

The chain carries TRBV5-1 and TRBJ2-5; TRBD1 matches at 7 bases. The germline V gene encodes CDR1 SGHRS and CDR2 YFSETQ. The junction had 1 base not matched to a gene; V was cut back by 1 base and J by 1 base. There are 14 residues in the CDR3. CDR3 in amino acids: CASSLNRGQETQYF. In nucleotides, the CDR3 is TGCGCCAGCAGCTTGAACAGGGGCCAAGAGACCCAGTACTTC.

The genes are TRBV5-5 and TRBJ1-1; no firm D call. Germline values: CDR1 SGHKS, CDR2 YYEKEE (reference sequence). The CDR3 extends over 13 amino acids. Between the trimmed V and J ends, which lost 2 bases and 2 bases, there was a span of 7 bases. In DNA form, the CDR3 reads TGTGCCAGCAGCTTTGGCGGAAACACTGAAGCTTTCTTT. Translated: CASSFGGNTEAFF.

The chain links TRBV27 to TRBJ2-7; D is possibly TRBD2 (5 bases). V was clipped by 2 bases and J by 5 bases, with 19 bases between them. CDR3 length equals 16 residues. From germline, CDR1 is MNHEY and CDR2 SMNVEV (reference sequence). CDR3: CASSLSLARPLDEQYF. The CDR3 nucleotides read TGTGCCAGCAGTTTAAGCCTAGCTCGACCACTAGACGAGCAGTACTTC.

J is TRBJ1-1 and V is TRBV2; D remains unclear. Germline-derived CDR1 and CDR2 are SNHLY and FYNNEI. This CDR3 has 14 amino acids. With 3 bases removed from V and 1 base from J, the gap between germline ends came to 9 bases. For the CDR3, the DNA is TGTGCCAGCAGTGACAGCGCGGCGAACACTGAAGCTTTCTTT. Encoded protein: CASSDSAANTEAFF.

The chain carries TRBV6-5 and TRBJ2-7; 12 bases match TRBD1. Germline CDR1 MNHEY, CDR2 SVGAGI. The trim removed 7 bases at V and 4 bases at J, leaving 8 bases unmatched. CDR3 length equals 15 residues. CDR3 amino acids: CASTPGQGARYEQYF. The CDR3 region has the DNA TGTGCCAGCACCCCGGGACAGGGGGCGCGTTACGAGCAGTACTTC.

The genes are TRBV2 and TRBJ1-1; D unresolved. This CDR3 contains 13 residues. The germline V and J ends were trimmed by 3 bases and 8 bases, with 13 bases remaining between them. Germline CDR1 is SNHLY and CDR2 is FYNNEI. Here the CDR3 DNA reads TGTGCCAGCAGTGATGGGCTTGGTCGGGAAGCTTTCTTT. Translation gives CASSDGLGREAFF.

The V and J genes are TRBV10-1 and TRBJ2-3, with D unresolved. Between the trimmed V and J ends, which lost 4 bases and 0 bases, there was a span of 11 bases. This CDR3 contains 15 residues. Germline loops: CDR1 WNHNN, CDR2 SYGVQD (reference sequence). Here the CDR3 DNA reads TGCGCCAGCAGTGGGGCCCTTCAGAGCACAGATACGCAGTATTTT. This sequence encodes CASSGALQSTDTQYF.

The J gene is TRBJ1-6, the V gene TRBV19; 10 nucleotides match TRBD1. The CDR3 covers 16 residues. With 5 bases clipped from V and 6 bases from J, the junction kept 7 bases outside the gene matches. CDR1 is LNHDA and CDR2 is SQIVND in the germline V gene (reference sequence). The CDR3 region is CASSATGGALNSPLHF. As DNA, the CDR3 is TGTGCCAGTAGTGCGACAGGGGGCGCGCTTAATTCACCCCTCCACTTT.

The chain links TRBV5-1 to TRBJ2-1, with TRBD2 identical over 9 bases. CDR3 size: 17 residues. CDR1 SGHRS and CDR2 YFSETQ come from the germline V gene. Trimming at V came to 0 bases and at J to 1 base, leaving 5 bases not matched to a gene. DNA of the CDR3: TGCGCCAGCAGCTTGGTGTCTAGCGGGACTTCCTACAATGAGCAGTTCTTC. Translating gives CASSLVSSGTSYNEQFF.

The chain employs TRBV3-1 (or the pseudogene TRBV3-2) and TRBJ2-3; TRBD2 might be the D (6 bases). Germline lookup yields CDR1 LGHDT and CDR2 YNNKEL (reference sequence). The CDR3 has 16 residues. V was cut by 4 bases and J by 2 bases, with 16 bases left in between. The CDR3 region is CASSRRTTLNTDTQYF. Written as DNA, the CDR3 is TGTGCCAGCAGCCGAAGGACTACCTTAAACACAGATACGCAGTATTTT.

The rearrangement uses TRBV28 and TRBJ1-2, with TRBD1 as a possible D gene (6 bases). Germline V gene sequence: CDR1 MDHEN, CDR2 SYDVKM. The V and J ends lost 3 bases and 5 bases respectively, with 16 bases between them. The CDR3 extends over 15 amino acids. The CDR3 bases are TGTGCCAGCAGTTTTTCCAGGGGCGCGGATTATGGCTACACCTTC. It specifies CASSFSRGADYGYTF.

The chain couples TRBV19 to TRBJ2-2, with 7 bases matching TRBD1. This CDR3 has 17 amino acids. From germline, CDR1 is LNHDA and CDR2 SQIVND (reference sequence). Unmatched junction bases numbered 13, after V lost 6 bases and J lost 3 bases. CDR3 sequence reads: CASRNQGVRADTGELFF. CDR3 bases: TGTGCCAGTAGAAATCAGGGGGTACGAGCGGACACCGGGGAGCTGTTTTTT.

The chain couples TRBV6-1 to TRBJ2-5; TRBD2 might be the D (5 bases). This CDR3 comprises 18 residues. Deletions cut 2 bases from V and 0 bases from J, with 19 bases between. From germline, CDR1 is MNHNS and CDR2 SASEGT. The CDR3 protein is CASSERVAGETYQETQYF. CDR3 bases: TGTGCCAGCAGTGAACGAGTTGCGGGCGAGACGTACCAAGAGACCCAGTACTTC.

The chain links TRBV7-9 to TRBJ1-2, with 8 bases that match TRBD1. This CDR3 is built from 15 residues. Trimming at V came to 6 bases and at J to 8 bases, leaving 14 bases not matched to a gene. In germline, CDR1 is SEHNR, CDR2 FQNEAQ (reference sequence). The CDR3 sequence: CASSLPRTGSWGYTF. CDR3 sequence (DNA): TGTGCCAGCAGTCTTCCGAGGACAGGGTCTTGGGGCTACACCTTC.